This TCR beta chain originates from a study of T cell changes during pregnancy in multiple sclerosis (dated by TCRdb to between 2019 and 2020). General notes on the study: Changes in the T cell repertoire over the course of pregnancy were examined in this study in women with multiple sclerosis.

The receptor library was made with the immunoSEQ multiplex PCR assay. TCRdb holds this immuneACCESS table with in-frame rearrangements only. Some clones are missing; in checked studies, unresolved V genes explain under half, and the rest has no known cause. In all, the sample holds around 30,000 clones, and around nine tenths of those were seen once. Jointly, the top ten make up around 0.7% of the sample. There are 17 amino acids in the CDR3, from cysteine to phenylalanine inclusive. CDR3 DNA is the only sequence kept; it has 51 bases, read in frame from the first base. About this clone itself: Its antigen is currently not known. Nothing much larger sits one base from this clone, and base qualities are not available.

Sequenced here: CD4+ T cells from peripheral blood mononuclear cells, sampled in the first trimester of pregnancy. This clonotype was sampled from a female donor with multiple sclerosis, enrolled in a pregnancy study. The rearrangement joined TRBV21-1 to TRBJ1-5; the table's D gene call, TRBD1, was not cross checked with the DNA. TRBV21-1 is classified as a pseudogene. For the CDR3, the sequence is CASSGPGTGGENQPQHF. The sequenced DNA: TGTGCCAGCAGCGGTCCCGGGACAGGGGGGGAGAATCAGCCCCAGCATTTT.